These 24 T cell receptor beta chains came from one sample sequenced in a study of blood T cells in healthy people across ages (dated by TCRdb to between 2014 and 2017). The receptor library was made with 5' RACE. A second roughly 6 to 12 cycle PCR used a sample-barcoded 5' primer and a J-beta primer mix. TCRdb reanalyzed the raw reads on its own, using fastp at Q25 for trimming and MiXCR for clone calling, and kept in-frame beta chains. Rows merge per CDR3 protein into single entries with the most common DNA and genes. Recorded for this sample are roughly 1.9 million distinct CDR3 sequences; about two fifths of them occurred a single time. Of the sample, roughly 23% is held by the ten largest clones. Sequencing was carried out using blood. These receptors all come from a human donor in good health.

This chain links TRBV7-2 with TRBJ2-7; D may be TRBD1 (7 bases). Germline CDR1 SGHTA, CDR2 FQGNSA. This CDR3 contains 15 residues. V was trimmed by 2 bases and J by 3 bases, leaving 14 bases between them. The CDR3 loop is CASSLQGGGGYEQYF. As DNA, the CDR3 is TGTGCCAGCAGCTTACAGGGGGGTGGCGGCTACGAGCAGTACTTC.

In this sample, this clonotype turned up a few times. This chain links TRBV12-3 or TRBV12-4 with TRBJ2-5, with 13 bases aligning to TRBD2. J was trimmed by 1 base and V by 5 bases; bases with no gene match: 4. The CDR3 is made up of 16 amino acids. The CDR3 protein is CASSIGLAGAQETQYF. CDR3 in DNA: TGTGCCAGCAGTATAGGACTAGCGGGGGCCCAAGAGACCCAGTACTTC.

The chain carries TRBV5-1 and TRBJ2-1, with D unclear. The germline gives CDR1 SGHRS, CDR2 YFSETQ. The CDR3 spans 17 residues. Trimming took 1 base from V and 0 from J, leaving 14 bases between them. The CDR3 DNA reads TGCGCCAGCAGCTTGCGTCCGCTCTCTAGCTCCTACAATGAGCAGTTCTTC. Translation: CASSLRPLSSSYNEQFF.

This clonotype was detected only a few times. J is TRBJ2-7 and V is TRBV13; 10 bases are shared with TRBD1. Germline V gene lookup returns CDR1 PRHDT and CDR2 FYEKMQ (reference sequence). The CDR3 loop spans 18 amino acids. V was pared by 5 bases and J by 1 base, with 14 bases of the junction left unmatched. CDR3 nucleotides: TGTGCCAGCAGCCCCGCGACAGGGGGCTTAAAGGGGTCCTACGAGCAGTACTTC. Its translation is CASSPATGGLKGSYEQYF.

The chain joins TRBV4-1 to TRBJ1-1; 7 bases fit TRBD1. This CDR3 has 13 amino acids. V shed 1 base, J shed 6 bases, and the junction held 2 bases outside the gene matches. Germline assignment: CDR1 MGHRA and CDR2 YSYEKL. In DNA form, the CDR3 reads TGCGCCAGCAGCCAAGCTCAGGGGGCTGAAGCTTTCTTT. It specifies CASSQAQGAEAFF.

V is TRBV4-1 and J is TRBJ2-1; 8 positions match TRBD2. Per the germline V gene, CDR1 is MGHRA and CDR2 is YSYEKL. This CDR3 comprises 14 residues. J was trimmed by 10 bases and V by 1 base; bases with no gene match: 6. The CDR3 loop is CASSQVTSSGEQFF. Written as DNA, the CDR3 is TGCGCCAGCAGCCAAGTAACGTCTAGCGGGGAGCAGTTCTTC.

The chain has TRBV5-1 and TRBJ2-7; 7 bases map to TRBD1. Germline-derived CDR1 and CDR2 are SGHRS and YFSETQ. The CDR3 length is 15 residues. V lost 1 base to trimming and J lost 1 base; unmatched junction nucleotides: 5. The CDR3 is CASSLTGAISYEQYF. DNA of the CDR3: TGCGCCAGCAGCTTGACAGGGGCCATTTCCTACGAGCAGTACTTC.

This chain uses TRBV5-1 with TRBJ1-1; D unclear. V lost 4 bases, J lost 3 bases, and 10 bases lay in between. The CDR3 is made up of 13 amino acids. CDR1 SGHRS and CDR2 YFSETQ come from the germline V gene. The CDR3 region has the DNA TGCGCCAGCAGCCCAGACCTGGACACTGAAGCTTTCTTT. Protein product: CASSPDLDTEAFF. The full variable domain, rest sourced from reference TRBV5-1 and TRBJ1-1, is KAGVTQTPRYLIKTRGQQVTLSCSPISGHRSVSWYQQTPGQGLQFLFEYFSETQRNKGNFPGRFSGRQFSNSRSEMNVSTLELGDSALYLCASSPDLDTEAFFGQGTRLTVV.

The V call is TRBV5-1, the J call TRBJ2-3; D gene unclear. Trimming cost V 0 bases and J 6 bases, with 17 bases left between them. CDR3 length: 16 residues. Germline V gene data show CDR1 as SGHRS and CDR2 as YFSETQ. CDR3 sequence reads: CASSLASGFGRDTQYF. CDR3 DNA: TGCGCCAGCAGCTTGGCCTCCGGATTCGGCCGGGATACGCAGTATTTT.

This clonotype was counted ten times or more. The chain recombines TRBV11-2 with TRBJ2-5, with 8 bases aligning to TRBD1. The junction had 8 bases not matched to a gene; V was cut back by 5 bases and J by 3 bases. This CDR3 has 15 residues. Germline assignment: CDR1 SGHAT and CDR2 FQNNGV. The chain's CDR3 is CASSPRPTGEETQYF. The CDR3 region has the DNA TGTGCCAGCAGCCCCCGCCCGACAGGGGAAGAGACCCAGTACTTC.

V is TRBV4-2 and J is TRBJ2-5; 9 bases align to TRBD2. There are 18 residues in the CDR3. Germline lookup yields CDR1 LGHNA and CDR2 YNFKEQ. The junction had 18 bases not matched to a gene; V was cut back by 6 bases and J by 4 bases. DNA for the CDR3: TGTGCCAGCAGGCCAAGAGTGGCTAGCGGGGATCGAGGAGAGACCCAGTACTTC. It specifies CASRPRVASGDRGETQYF.

The chain uses TRBV4-2 and TRBJ1-4; maybe TRBD1 (6 bases). V lost 0 bases and J 5 bases, leaving 10 bases between the germline ends. Per germline, CDR1 LGHNA and CDR2 YNFKEQ. The length of the CDR3 is 15 residues. CDR3 sequence reads: CASSQEGTSNEKLFF. CDR3 coding DNA: TGTGCCAGCAGCCAAGAAGGGACATCGAATGAAAAACTGTTTTTT.

The genes are TRBV20-1 and TRBJ1-5; D unresolved. The CDR3 has 15 residues. The germline CDR1 and CDR2 sequences are DFQATT and SNEGSKA (reference sequence). V lost 2 bases and J lost 1, with 12 bases in between. CDR3 sequence: CSARTRGGSNQPQHF. In DNA form, the CDR3 reads TGCAGTGCTAGAACCCGTGGTGGGAGCAATCAGCCCCAGCATTTT.

V gene TRBV20-1 combines with J gene TRBJ2-1, with 9 bases identical to TRBD2. There are 15 residues in the CDR3. V was pared by 5 bases and J by 2 bases, with 7 bases of the junction left unmatched. From germline, CDR1 is DFQATT and CDR2 SNEGSKA (reference sequence). CDR3 bases: TGCAGTGCTGGCAGACTAGCGGTCACCTACAATGAGCAGTTCTTC. Translating it yields CSAGRLAVTYNEQFF.

This chain uses TRBV19 with TRBJ1-2, with D maybe TRBD1 (5 bases). The V gene lost 10 bases and the J gene lost 5 bases, with 14 bases spanning the gap. Germline assignment: CDR1 LNHDA and CDR2 SQIVND (reference sequence). This CDR3 is built from 12 residues. DNA for the CDR3: TGTGCCACCGCACCGGGACTTTATGGCTACACCTTC. Translated: CATAPGLYGYTF.

This chain joins TRBV29-1 and TRBJ2-5; unclear D gene. The DNA matches TRBJ2-7 better at its end, which makes the J call doubtful. This CDR3 is 13 amino acids long. Germline CDR1 reads SQVTM; CDR2 reads ANQGSEA. Here the CDR3 reads CSVKGLASDEQYF. The CDR3 DNA sequence: TGCAGCGTTAAGGGTCTGGCATCAGACGAGCAGTACTTC.

The genes are TRBV7-2 and TRBJ1-5, with D maybe TRBD1 (6 bases). This CDR3 is built from 16 residues. V was pared by 3 bases and J by 3 bases, with 15 bases between. Per the germline V gene, CDR1 is SGHTA and CDR2 is FQGNSA. The CDR3, as DNA: TGTGCCAGCAGCTTCCCCGGGGGCGACTTCAATCAGCCCCAGCATTTT. It is translated as CASSFPGGDFNQPQHF.

The chain links TRBV28 to TRBJ2-7; 7 nucleotides agree with TRBD1. This CDR3 comprises 15 residues. V lost 9 bases to trimming and J lost 0 bases; unmatched junction nucleotides: 11. The germline CDR1 and CDR2 sequences are MDHEN and SYDVKM. CDR3 in amino acids: CASWERGRTSYEQYF. The CDR3 coding sequence is TGTGCCAGTTGGGAGAGGGGGCGAACCTCCTACGAGCAGTACTTC.

The chain is built from TRBV6-6 and TRBJ1-6; TRBD1 matches at 7 bases. The ends lost 7 bases at V and 7 bases at J; junction bases unmatched: 13. Germline CDR1 is MNHNY and CDR2 is SVGAGI (reference sequence). This CDR3 has 16 residues. The CDR3 DNA is TGTGCCAGCACCACTAGTGGGGGGACAGAAAATTCACCCCTCCACTTT. It yields the protein CASTTSGGTENSPLHF.

The genes are TRBV6-5 and TRBJ2-6; D may be TRBD2 (6 bases). The V end lost 0 bases, the J end lost 0 bases, and 15 bases lay between the germline ends. The CDR3 covers 19 residues. Germline V CDR1 and CDR2: MNHEY, SVGAGI. Here the CDR3 DNA reads TGTGCCAGCAGTTACTCCAGTGCGGGGATTACCTCTGGGGCCAACGTCCTGACTTTC. It yields the protein CASSYSSAGITSGANVLTF.

This clonotype has more than one count but fewer than ten. The chain is built from TRBV20-1 and TRBJ2-3, with 7 bases matching TRBD1. From germline, CDR1 is DFQATT and CDR2 SNEGSKA (reference sequence). CDR3 length: 14 residues. V shed 6 bases and J 5 bases; nucleotides not matched to a gene: 11. Here the CDR3 reads CSAKDRASRDTQYF. The CDR3 nucleotides read TGCAGTGCCAAAGACAGGGCGTCACGAGATACGCAGTATTTT.

This clonotype showed up just a few times. The J gene is TRBJ2-6, the V gene TRBV24-1; tentative D call: TRBD1 (5 bases). Deletions cut 10 bases from V and 0 bases from J, with 27 bases between. CDR1 and CDR2 (germline): KGHDR, SFDVKD. This CDR3 has 20 residues. CDR3 sequence (DNA): TGTGCCACGAGTTCCTCTTTGGGGATAGACAGTCCCTCTGGGGCCAACGTCCTGACTTTC. It yields the protein CATSSSLGIDSPSGANVLTF.

Many counts were recorded for this clonotype. J is TRBJ1-2 and V is TRBV4-3, with D uncertain. Trimming cost V 0 bases and J 4 bases, with 12 bases left between them. This CDR3 region has 15 residues. Germline V lookup: CDR1 LGHNA, CDR2 YSLEER. CDR3 amino acids: CASSQDYGRGYGYTF. The DNA for the CDR3 is TGCGCCAGCAGCCAAGATTACGGGAGAGGCTATGGCTACACCTTC.

The gene calls are TRBV7-2 and TRBJ2-4, with 9 bases aligning to TRBD2. The CDR3 is made up of 17 amino acids. The germline gives CDR1 SGHTA, CDR2 FQGNSA. Trimming at V came to 4 bases and at J to 1 base, leaving 8 bases not matched to a gene. This CDR3 reads CASSSRLSGGAKNIQYF. CDR3 nucleotide sequence: TGTGCCAGCAGCTCCAGACTAAGCGGGGGGGCCAAAAACATTCAGTACTTC.